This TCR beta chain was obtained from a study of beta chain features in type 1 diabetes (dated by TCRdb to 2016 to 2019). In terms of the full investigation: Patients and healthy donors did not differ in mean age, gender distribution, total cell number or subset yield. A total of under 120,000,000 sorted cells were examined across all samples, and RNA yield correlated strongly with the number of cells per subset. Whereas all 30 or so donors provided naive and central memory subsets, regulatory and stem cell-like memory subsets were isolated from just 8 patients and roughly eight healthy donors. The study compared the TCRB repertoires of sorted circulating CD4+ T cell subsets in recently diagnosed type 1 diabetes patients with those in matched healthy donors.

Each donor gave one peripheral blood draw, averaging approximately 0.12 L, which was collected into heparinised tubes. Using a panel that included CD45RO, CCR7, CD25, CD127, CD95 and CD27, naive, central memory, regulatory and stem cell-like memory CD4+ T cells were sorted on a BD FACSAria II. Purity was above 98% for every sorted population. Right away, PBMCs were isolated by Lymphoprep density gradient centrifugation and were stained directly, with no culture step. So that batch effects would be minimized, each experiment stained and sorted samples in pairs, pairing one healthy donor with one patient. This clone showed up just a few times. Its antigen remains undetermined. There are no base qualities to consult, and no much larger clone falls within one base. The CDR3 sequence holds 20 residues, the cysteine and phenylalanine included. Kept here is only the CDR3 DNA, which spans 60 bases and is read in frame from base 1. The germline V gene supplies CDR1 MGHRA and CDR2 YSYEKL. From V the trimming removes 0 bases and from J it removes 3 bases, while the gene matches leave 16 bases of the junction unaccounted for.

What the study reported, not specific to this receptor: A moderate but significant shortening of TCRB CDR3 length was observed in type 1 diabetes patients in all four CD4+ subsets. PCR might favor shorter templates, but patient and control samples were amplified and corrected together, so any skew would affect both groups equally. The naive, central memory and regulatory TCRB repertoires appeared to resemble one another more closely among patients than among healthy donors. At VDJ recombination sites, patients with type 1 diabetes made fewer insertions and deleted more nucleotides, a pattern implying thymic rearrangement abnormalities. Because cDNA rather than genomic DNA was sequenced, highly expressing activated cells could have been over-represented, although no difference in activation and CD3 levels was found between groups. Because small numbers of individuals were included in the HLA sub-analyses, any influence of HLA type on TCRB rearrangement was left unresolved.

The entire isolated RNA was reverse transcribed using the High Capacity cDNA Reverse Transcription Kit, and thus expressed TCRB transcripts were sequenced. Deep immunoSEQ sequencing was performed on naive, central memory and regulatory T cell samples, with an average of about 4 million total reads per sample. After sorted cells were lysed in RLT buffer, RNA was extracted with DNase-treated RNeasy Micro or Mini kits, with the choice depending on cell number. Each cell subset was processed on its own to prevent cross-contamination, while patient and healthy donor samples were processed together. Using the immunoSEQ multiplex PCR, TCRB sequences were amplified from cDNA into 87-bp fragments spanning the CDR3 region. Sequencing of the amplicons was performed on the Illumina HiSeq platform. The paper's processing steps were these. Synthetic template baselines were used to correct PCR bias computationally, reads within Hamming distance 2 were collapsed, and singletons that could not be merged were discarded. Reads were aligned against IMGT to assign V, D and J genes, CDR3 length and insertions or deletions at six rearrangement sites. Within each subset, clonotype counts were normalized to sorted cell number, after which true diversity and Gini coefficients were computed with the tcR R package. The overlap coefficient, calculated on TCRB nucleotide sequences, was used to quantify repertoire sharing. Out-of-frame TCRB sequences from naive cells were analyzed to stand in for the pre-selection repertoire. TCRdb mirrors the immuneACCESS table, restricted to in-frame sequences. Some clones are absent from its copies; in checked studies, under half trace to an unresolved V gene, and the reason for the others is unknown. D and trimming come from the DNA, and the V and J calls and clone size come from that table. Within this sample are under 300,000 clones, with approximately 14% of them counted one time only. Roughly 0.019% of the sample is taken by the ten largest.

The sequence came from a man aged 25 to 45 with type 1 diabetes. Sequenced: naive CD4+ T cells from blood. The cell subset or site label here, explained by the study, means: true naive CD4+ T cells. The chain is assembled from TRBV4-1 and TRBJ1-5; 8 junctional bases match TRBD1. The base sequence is TGCGCCAGCAGCCAAGAATCAGGGGGCAGCCCCAATCTGTTCAATCAGCCCCAGCATTTT. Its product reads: CASSQESGGSPNLFNQPQHF.